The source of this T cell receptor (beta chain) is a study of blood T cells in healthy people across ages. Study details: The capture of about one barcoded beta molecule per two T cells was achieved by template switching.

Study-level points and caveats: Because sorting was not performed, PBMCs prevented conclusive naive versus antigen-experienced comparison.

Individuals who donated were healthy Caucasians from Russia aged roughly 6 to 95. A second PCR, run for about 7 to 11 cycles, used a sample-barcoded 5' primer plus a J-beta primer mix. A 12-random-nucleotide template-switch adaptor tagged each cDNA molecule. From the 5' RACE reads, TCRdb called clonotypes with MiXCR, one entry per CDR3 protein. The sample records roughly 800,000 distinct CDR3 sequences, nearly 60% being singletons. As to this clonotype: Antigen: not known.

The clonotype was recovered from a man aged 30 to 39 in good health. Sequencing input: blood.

The CDR3 is CSARVLAGGNLRAYNEQFF. In DNA, the CDR3 is TGCAGTGCTAGAGTTCTAGCGGGGGGAAATCTTAGAGCCTACAATGAGCAGTTCTTC. V is TRBV20-1 and J is TRBJ2-1, with 11 bases fitting TRBD2. This CDR3 comprises 19 residues. V shed 1 base and J 2 bases; nucleotides not matched to a gene: 13. Per germline, CDR1 DFQATT and CDR2 SNEGSKA (reference sequence).